One sample yielded the 18 T cell receptor beta chains listed below, sequenced in a study of T cells in localized non-small cell lung cancer (dated by TCRdb to the early 2020s). The library was produced with the immunoSEQ multiplex PCR assay. TCRdb provides this immuneACCESS table in a form limited to in-frame rearrangements. Some clones are lacking; in checked studies, under half of them reflect an unresolved V gene, and why the rest are absent is not known. For this sample there are about 78,000 clones; approximately 84% appear just once. The ten largest make up under 3.5% of the sample. This specimen consisted of peripheral blood, obtained before any cancer treatment. These receptors all come from a man between 40 and 75 years old with stage I lung adenocarcinoma.

This CDR3 reads CASSLVPTFEAFF. The CDR3 coding sequence is TGTGCCAGCAGCTTAGTCCCCACTTTTGAAGCTTTCTTT. The rearrangement links TRBV11-2 to TRBJ1-1; D call uncertain. Germline loops: CDR1 SGHAT, CDR2 FQNNGV. The CDR3 length is 13 residues. V lost 1 base, J lost 7 bases, and 10 bases lay in between.

This clone has just a few counts. This rearrangement joins TRBV6-6 to TRBJ1-3, with D unresolved. The V and J ends lost 7 bases and 0 bases respectively, with 10 bases between them. The CDR3 runs 14 residues. Per the germline V gene, CDR1 is MNHNY and CDR2 is SVGAGI (reference sequence). In nucleotides, the CDR3 is TGTGCCAGCAAAACGGGCAGCTCTGGAAACACCATATATTTT. This encodes CASKTGSSGNTIYF.

The chain links TRBV25-1 to TRBJ1-2, with 7 nucleotides matching TRBD1. V trimming: 2 bases; J trimming: 5 bases; junction bases outside the gene matches: 2. Germline lookup yields CDR1 MGHDK and CDR2 SYGVNS. The CDR3 runs 13 residues. CDR3 sequence reads: CASSEDRAYGYTF. Written as DNA, the CDR3 is TGTGCCAGCAGTGAAGACAGGGCTTATGGCTACACCTTC.

The V and J genes are TRBV30 and TRBJ2-2; D is unclear. V was pared by 0 bases and J by 9 bases, with 5 bases between. This CDR3 is built from 11 residues. The germline V gene encodes CDR1 GTSNPN and CDR2 SVGIG (reference sequence). The CDR3 sequence: CAWSVWRELFF. The CDR3 coding sequence is TGTGCCTGGAGTGTTTGGCGGGAGCTGTTTTTT.

The chain has TRBV18 and TRBJ2-2, with TRBD2 matching 7 bases. V lost 1 base, J lost 0 bases, and 14 bases stayed unmatched. This CDR3 is 20 amino acids long. CDR1 is KGHSH and CDR2 is LQKENI in the germline V gene. The CDR3 spells CASSPHGPSGVVTNTGELFF. DNA for the CDR3: TGTGCCAGCTCACCACATGGTCCTAGCGGAGTCGTTACGAACACCGGGGAGCTGTTTTTT.

The gene calls are TRBV5-1 and TRBJ1-1, with D possibly matching TRBD1 (5 bases). Per germline, CDR1 SGHRS and CDR2 YFSETQ. CDR3 length equals 16 residues. V lost 1 base and J lost 2, with 15 bases in between. The CDR3 region has the DNA TGCGCCAGCAGCTTGAGGGCGCAGGGATTTAACACTGAAGCTTTCTTT. Protein: CASSLRAQGFNTEAFF.

This chain uses TRBV18 with TRBJ2-3, with TRBD2 matching 11 bases. V trimming: 4 bases; J trimming: 8 bases; junction bases outside the gene matches: 14. Germline CDR1 KGHSH, CDR2 LQKENI. The CDR3 is 17 residues long. CDR3 sequence reads: CASSQRPVAGGKGTQYF. CDR3 in DNA: TGTGCCAGCTCACAACGGCCCGTAGCGGGAGGGAAGGGTACGCAGTATTTT.

In its sample, this clone was seen a few times. J is TRBJ1-3 and V is TRBV6-5; D ambiguous. The CDR3 is made up of 15 amino acids. V dropped 0 bases and J dropped 2 bases, with 8 bases sitting between them. Germline CDR1 and CDR2: MNHEY and SVGAGI. The CDR3 region is CASSYSKVTGNTIYF. For the CDR3, the DNA is TGTGCCAGCAGTTACTCGAAAGTGACTGGAAACACCATATATTTT.

The V gene is TRBV6-1, the J gene TRBJ1-2; no firm D call. The CDR3 is made up of 14 amino acids. V gave up 8 bases and J gave up 2 bases, with 15 bases separating them. CDR1 is MNHNS and CDR2 is SASEGT in the germline V gene. CDR3 amino acids: CASEGRPPNYGYTF. CDR3 in DNA: TGTGCCAGCGAGGGAAGACCGCCCAACTATGGCTACACCTTC.

In DNA, the CDR3 is TGTGCCAGCAGGGATTTAAAGACCTTC. It yields the protein CASRDLKTF. The rearrangement joins TRBV2 to TRBJ1-2, with D hard to call. The CDR3 spans 9 residues. Deletions cut 6 bases from V and 14 bases from J, with 10 bases between. The germline V gene encodes CDR1 SNHLY and CDR2 FYNNEI.

This chain joins TRBV7-2 and TRBJ2-1; D gene unclear. This CDR3 contains 16 residues. V was pared by 5 bases and J by 2 bases, with 16 bases between. Germline V CDR1 and CDR2: SGHTA, FQGNSA. CDR3 DNA: TGTGCCAGCAGCCCTGAGATCAGGAATCCCTACAATGAGCAGTTCTTC. Translating it yields CASSPEIRNPYNEQFF.

The chain employs TRBV5-1 and TRBJ1-4; D is perhaps TRBD1 (5 bases). With 4 bases removed from V and 7 bases from J, the gap between germline ends came to 14 bases. The germline gives CDR1 SGHRS, CDR2 YFSETQ. This CDR3 is 14 amino acids long. CDR3 region: CASSTGTGSEKLFF. Here the CDR3 DNA reads TGCGCCAGCAGCACTGGGACCGGCAGTGAAAAACTGTTTTTT.

The chain joins TRBV27 to TRBJ1-1, with unresolved D. The germline V and J ends were trimmed by 5 bases and 5 bases, with 12 bases remaining between them. The CDR3 loop spans 13 amino acids. From germline, CDR1 is MNHEY and CDR2 SMNVEV (reference sequence). In nucleotides, the CDR3 is TGTGCCAGCAGTGCCTTCGGCGGGACTGAAGCTTTCTTT. Translating it yields CASSAFGGTEAFF.

This clone occurred a few times. The chain has TRBV28 and TRBJ1-5; no clear D gene. V lost 5 bases and J lost 6, with 8 bases in between. CDR1 is MDHEN and CDR2 is SYDVKM in the germline V gene. This CDR3 has 12 residues. Here the CDR3 DNA reads TGTGCCAGCAGTGTACCCCCTCAGCCCCAGCATTTT. This sequence encodes CASSVPPQPQHF.

The rearrangement uses TRBV20-1 and TRBJ1-2; D possibly corresponds to TRBD1 (6 bases). The CDR3 consists of 10 residues. The V end lost 6 bases, the J end lost 6 bases, and 8 bases lay between the germline ends. The germline CDR1 and CDR2 sequences are DFQATT and SNEGSKA (reference sequence). This CDR3 is CSATGNGYTF. CDR3 DNA: TGCAGTGCCACAGGGAATGGCTACACCTTC.

This clone showed up just once. The rearrangement joins TRBV28 to TRBJ1-4; D perhaps matches TRBD1 (5 bases). With 5 bases removed from V and 4 bases from J, the gap between germline ends came to 14 bases. Germline loops: CDR1 MDHEN, CDR2 SYDVKM. CDR3 length equals 15 residues. Here the CDR3 DNA reads TGTGCCAGCAGTGAGGCGACAGCCTATAATGAAAAACTGTTTTTT. It specifies CASSEATAYNEKLFF.

The chain couples TRBV7-9 to TRBJ1-1; the D is unclear. Trimming left V 1 base short and J 0 bases short, with 15 bases between. The V gene's germline CDR1 is SEHNR and CDR2 FQNEAQ (reference sequence). The CDR3 runs 17 residues. The CDR3 DNA reads TGTGCCAGCAGCTTAGGTTCTGGCGGGGATCTGAACACTGAAGCTTTCTTT. It is translated as CASSLGSGGDLNTEAFF.

This chain joins TRBV19 and TRBJ1-4; D unresolved. The ends were cut back, 5 bases at V and 0 bases at J, with 10 bases in the middle. Germline CDR1 and CDR2: LNHDA and SQIVND (reference sequence). The CDR3 has 15 amino acids. The CDR3 protein is CASSLGSATNEKLFF. The CDR3 DNA follows: TGTGCCAGTAGTCTCGGGTCTGCAACTAATGAAAAACTGTTTTTT.